This T cell receptor (beta chain) comes out of a study of human T cells and chemical hapten exposure. The CDR3 has 16 residues. The V gene end was trimmed by 5 bases and the J gene end by 1 base; junction bases not matched to a gene: 7. TCRdb re-called the RACE reads with MiXCR, one entry per CDR3 protein. The data show about 380,000 distinct CDR3 sequences, with roughly 5% seen just once and under 3% held by the top ten. This clonotype was detected a few times. Time point defined: patch test 1, 2 weeks after DPC sensitization. Described treatment: therapeutic diphenylcyclopropenone sensitization with weekly scalp DPC.

The chain is built from TRBV12-3 or TRBV12-4 and TRBJ2-2; the match to TRBD2 covers 7 bases. The source is a woman in her fifties or sixties with alopecia areata. Some clones in this sample may be carry-over from other donors' samples. This sample comprised whole blood, obtained in connection with sensitization to the hapten diphenylcyclopropenone (DPC). This CDR3 is CASSIIASGNTGELFF. The CDR3 nucleotides are TGTGCCAGCAGTATAATCGCTAGCGGGAACACCGGGGAGCTGTTTTTT.